Listed below are T cell receptor beta chains from one sample, sequenced in a study of blood T cell repertoires in COVID-19. The assay was immunoSEQ multiplex PCR, and TCRdb's table has in-frame clones only and misses some. The sample contains about 190,000 clones, about 77% of which appear only once. The specimen was PBMCs or T cells enriched from blood (not recorded which). The receptors stem from a woman between 50 and 59 years old with acute COVID-19. Both conserved end residues are part of each CDR3. Fields, in order: J gene, V gene, CDR3 protein.

>TRBJ1-2|TRBV28
CASRKTGFRGYTF
>TRBJ1-2|TRBV27
CASSPRDTPSLPHYGYTF
>TRBJ1-1|TRBV6-5
CASSYGLRGETEAFF
>TRBJ2-1|TRBV24-1
CATSDQGLAGAREQFF
>TRBJ2-1|TRBV9
CASSPPAGSSYNEQFF
>TRBJ1-2|TRBV27
CASSLSTPGGPYGYTF
>TRBJ1-5|TRBV2
CASSGTGGAGQPQHF
>TRBJ1-2|TRBV29-1
CSVSTDLWGYTF
>TRBJ1-2|TRBV27
CASRNRGNFDGYTF
>TRBJ2-2|TRBV7-2
CASSLRLAATGELFF
>TRBJ1-1|TRBV27
CASSTWDRWAEAFF